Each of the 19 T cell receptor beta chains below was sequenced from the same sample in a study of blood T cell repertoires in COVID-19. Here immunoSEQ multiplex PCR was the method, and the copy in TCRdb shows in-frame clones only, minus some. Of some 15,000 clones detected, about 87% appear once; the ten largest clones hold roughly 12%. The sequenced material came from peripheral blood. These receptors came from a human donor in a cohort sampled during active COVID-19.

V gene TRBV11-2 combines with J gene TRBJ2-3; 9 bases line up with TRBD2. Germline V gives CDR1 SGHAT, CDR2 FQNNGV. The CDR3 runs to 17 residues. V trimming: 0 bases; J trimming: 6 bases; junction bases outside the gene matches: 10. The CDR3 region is CASSLDLAGAVTDTQYF. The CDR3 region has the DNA TGTGCCAGCAGCTTAGATTTAGCGGGGGCCGTCACGGATACGCAGTATTTT.

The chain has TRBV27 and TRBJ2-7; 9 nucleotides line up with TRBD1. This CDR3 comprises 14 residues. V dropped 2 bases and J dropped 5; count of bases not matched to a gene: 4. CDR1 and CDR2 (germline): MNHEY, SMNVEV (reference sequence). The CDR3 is CASSLSTGGHEQYF. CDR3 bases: TGTGCCAGCAGTTTAAGTACAGGGGGCCACGAGCAGTACTTC.

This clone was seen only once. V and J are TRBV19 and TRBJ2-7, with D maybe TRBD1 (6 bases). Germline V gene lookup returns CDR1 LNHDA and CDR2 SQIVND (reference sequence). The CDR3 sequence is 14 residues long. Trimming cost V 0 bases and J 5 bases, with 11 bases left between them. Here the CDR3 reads CASSIEQGTDEQYF. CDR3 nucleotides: TGTGCCAGTAGTATAGAACAGGGAACCGACGAGCAGTACTTC.

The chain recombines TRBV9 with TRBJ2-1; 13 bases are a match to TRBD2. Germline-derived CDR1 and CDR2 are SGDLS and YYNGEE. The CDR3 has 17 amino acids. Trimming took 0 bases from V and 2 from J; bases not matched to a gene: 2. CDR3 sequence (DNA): TGTGCCAGCAGCGTAGCCGGACTAGCGGGGGCCTACAATGAGCAGTTCTTC. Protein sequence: CASSVAGLAGAYNEQFF.

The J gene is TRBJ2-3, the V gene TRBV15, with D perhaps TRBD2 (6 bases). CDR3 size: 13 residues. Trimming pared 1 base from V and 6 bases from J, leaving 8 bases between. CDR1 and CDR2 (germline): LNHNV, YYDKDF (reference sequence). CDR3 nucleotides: TGTGCCACCAGCAGAGGGGGGAGGGATACGCAGTATTTT. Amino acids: CATSRGGRDTQYF.

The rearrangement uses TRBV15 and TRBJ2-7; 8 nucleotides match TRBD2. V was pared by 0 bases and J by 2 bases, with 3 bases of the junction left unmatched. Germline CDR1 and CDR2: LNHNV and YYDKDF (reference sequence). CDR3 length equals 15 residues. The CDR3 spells CATSRDPGGAYEQYF. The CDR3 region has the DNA TGTGCCACCAGCAGAGATCCGGGGGGGGCCTACGAGCAGTACTTC. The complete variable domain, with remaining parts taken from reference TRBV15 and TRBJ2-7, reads DAMVIQNPRYQVTQFGKPVTLSCSQTLNHNVMYWYQQKSSQAPKLLFHYYDKDFNNEADTPDNFQSRRPNTSFCFLDIRSPGLGDTAMYLCATSRDPGGAYEQYFGPGTRLTVT.

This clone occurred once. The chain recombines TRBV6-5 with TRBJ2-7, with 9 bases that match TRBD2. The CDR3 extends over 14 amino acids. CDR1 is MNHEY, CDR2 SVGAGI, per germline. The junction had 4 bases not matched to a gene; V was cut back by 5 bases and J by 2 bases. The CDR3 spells CASSNSGGTYEQYF. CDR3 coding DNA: TGTGCCAGCAGTAATAGCGGGGGTACCTACGAGCAGTACTTC.

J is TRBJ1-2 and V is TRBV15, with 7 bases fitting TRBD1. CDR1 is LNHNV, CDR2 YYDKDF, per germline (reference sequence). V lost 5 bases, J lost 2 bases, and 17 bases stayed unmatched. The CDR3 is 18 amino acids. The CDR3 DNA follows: TGTGCCACCAGCGGATCAAACCCCGAAGCAGGGGGGAACTATGGCTACACCTTC. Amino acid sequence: CATSGSNPEAGGNYGYTF.

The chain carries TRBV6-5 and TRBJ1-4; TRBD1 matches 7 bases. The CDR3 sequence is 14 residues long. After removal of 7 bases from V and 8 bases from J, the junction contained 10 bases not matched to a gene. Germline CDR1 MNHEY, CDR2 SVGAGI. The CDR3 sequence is CASNMGQHEEKLFF. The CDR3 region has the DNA TGTGCCAGCAATATGGGACAGCATGAAGAAAAACTGTTTTTT.

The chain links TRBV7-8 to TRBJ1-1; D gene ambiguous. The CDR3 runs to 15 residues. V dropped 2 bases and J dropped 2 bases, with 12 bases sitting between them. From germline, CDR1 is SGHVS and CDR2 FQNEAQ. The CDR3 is CASSLKWRVNTEAFF. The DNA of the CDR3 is TGTGCCAGCAGCTTAAAGTGGAGGGTTAACACTGAAGCTTTCTTT.

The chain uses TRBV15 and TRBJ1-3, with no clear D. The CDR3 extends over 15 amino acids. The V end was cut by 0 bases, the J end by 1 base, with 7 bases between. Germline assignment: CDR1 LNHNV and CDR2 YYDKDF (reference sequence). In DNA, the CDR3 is TGTGCCACCAGCAGAGATCGAGGGTCTGGAAACACCATATATTTT. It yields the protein CATSRDRGSGNTIYF.

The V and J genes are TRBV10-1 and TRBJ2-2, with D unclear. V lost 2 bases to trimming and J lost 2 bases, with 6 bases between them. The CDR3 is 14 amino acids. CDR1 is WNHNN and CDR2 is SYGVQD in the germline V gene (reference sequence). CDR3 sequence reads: CASSETPNTGELFF. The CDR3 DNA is TGCGCCAGCAGTGAGACACCTAACACCGGGGAGCTGTTTTTT.

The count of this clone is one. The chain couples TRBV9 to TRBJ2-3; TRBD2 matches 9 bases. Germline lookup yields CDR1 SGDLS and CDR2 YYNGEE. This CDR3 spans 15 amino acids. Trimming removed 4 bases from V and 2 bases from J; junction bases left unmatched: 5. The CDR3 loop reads CASSPLAGDTDTQYF. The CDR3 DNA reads TGTGCCAGCAGCCCCTTAGCGGGGGACACAGATACGCAGTATTTT.

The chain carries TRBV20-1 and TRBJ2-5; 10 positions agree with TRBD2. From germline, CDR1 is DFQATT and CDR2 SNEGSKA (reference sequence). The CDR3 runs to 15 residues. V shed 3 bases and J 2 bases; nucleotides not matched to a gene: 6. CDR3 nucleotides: TGCAGTGCTAGTCCTAGCGGGGGAAGGCAAGAGACCCAGTACTTC. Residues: CSASPSGGRQETQYF.

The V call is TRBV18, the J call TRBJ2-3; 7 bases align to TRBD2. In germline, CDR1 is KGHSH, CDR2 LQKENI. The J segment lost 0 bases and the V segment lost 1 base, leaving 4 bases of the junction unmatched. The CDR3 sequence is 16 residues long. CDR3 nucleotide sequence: TGTGCCAGCTCACCACGAGCGGGGAGAAGCACAGATACGCAGTATTTT. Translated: CASSPRAGRSTDTQYF.

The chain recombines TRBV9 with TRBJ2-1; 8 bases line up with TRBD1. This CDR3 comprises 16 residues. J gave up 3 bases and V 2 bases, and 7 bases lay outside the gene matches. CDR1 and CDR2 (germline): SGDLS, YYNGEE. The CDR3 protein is CASSVRGTGYYNEQFF. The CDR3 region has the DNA TGTGCCAGCAGCGTGAGAGGGACAGGTTACTACAATGAGCAGTTCTTC. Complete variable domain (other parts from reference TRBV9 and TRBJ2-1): DSGVTQTPKHLITATGQRVTLRCSPRSGDLSVYWYQQSLDQGLQFLIQYYNGEERAKGNILERFSAQQFPDLHSELNLSSLELGDSALYFCASSVRGTGYYNEQFFGPGTRLTVL.

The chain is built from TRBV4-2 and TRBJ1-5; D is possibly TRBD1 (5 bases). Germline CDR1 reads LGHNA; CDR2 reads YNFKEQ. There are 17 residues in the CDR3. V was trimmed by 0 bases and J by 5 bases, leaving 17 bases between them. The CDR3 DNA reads TGTGCCAGCAGCCAAGATCGGTCAGGGTTCGGCTATCAGCCCCAGCATTTT. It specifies CASSQDRSGFGYQPQHF.

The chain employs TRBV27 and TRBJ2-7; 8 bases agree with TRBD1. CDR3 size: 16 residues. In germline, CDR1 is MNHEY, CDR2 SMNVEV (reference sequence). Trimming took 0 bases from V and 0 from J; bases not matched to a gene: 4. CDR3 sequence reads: CASSLSGGQVSYEQYF. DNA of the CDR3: TGTGCCAGCAGTTTATCGGGGGGACAGGTCTCCTACGAGCAGTACTTC.

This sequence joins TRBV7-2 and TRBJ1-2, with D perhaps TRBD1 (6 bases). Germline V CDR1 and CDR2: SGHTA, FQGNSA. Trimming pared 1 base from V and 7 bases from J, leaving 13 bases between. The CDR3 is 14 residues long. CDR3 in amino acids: CASSLDRAASGYTF. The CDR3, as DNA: TGTGCCAGCAGCTTAGACAGGGCCGCTAGTGGCTACACCTTC. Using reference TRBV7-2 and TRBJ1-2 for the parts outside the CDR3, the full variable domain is GAGVSQSPSNKVTEKGKDVELRCDPISGHTALYWYRQSLGQGLEFLIYFQGNSAPDKSGLPSDRFSAERTGGSVSTLTIQRTQQEDSAVYLCASSLDRAASGYTFGSGTRLTVV.